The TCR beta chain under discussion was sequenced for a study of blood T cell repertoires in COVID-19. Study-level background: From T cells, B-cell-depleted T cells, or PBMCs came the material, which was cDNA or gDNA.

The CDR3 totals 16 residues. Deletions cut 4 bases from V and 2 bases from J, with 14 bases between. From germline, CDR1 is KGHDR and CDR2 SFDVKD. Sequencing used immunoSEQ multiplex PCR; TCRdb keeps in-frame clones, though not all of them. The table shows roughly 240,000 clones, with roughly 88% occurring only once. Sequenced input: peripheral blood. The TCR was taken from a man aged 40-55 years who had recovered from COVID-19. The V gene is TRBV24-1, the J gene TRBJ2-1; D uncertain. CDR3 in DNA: TGTGCCACCAGTGACGCAAGAGAAAGCCCCTACAATGAGCAGTTCTTC. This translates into CATSDARESPYNEQFF.